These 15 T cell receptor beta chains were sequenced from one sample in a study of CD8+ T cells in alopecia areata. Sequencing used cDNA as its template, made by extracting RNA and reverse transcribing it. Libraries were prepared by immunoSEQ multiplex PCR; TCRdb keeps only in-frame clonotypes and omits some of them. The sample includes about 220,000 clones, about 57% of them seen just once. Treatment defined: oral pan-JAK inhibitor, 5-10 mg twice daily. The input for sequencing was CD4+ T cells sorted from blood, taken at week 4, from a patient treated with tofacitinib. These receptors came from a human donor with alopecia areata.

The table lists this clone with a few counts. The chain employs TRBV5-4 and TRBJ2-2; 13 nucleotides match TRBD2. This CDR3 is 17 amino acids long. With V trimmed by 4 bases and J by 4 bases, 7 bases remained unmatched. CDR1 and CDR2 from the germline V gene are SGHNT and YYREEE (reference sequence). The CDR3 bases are TGTGCCAGCAGCGGCAGACTAGCGGGGGGATCCACCGGGGAGCTGTTTTTT. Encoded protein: CASSGRLAGGSTGELFF.

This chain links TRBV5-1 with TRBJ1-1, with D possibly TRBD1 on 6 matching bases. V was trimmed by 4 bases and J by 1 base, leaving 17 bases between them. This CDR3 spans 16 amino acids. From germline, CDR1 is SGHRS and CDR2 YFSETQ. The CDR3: CASSLAGAPSNTEAFF. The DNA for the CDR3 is TGCGCCAGCAGCCTAGCAGGGGCGCCGTCGAACACTGAAGCTTTCTTT. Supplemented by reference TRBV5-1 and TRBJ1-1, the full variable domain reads KAGVTQTPRYLIKTRGQQVTLSCSPISGHRSVSWYQQTPGQGLQFLFEYFSETQRNKGNFPGRFSGRQFSNSRSEMNVSTLELGDSALYLCASSLAGAPSNTEAFFGQGTRLTVV.

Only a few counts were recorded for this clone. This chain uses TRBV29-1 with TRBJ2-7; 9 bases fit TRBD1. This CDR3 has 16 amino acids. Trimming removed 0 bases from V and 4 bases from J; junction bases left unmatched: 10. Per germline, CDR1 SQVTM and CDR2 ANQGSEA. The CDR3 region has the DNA TGCAGCGTTGAAGAAGGGAGAGGACAGGGGCGGTACGAGCAGTACTTC. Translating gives CSVEEGRGQGRYEQYF.

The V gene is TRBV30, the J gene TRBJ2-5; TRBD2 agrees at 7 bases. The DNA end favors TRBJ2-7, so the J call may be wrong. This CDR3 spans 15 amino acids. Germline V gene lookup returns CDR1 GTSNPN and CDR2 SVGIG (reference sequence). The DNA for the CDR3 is TGTGCCTGGAGCGGCACCGGCGGGAGCTCCTACGAGCAGTACTTC. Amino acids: CAWSGTGGSSYEQYF.

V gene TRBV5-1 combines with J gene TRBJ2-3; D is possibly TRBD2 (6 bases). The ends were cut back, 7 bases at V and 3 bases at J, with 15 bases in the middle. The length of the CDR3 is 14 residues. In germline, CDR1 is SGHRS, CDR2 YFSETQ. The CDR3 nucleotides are TGCGCCAGCTCCCTGGGGGACTTTACAGATACGCAGTATTTT. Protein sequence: CASSLGDFTDTQYF. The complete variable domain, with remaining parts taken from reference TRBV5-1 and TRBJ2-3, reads KAGVTQTPRYLIKTRGQQVTLSCSPISGHRSVSWYQQTPGQGLQFLFEYFSETQRNKGNFPGRFSGRQFSNSRSEMNVSTLELGDSALYLCASSLGDFTDTQYFGPGTRLTVL.

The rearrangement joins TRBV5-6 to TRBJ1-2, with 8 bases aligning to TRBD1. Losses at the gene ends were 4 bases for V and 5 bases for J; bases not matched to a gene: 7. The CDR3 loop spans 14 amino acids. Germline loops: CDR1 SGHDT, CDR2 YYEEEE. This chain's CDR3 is CASSPTDRGYGYTF. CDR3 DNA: TGTGCCAGCAGCCCTACCGACAGGGGATATGGCTACACCTTC.

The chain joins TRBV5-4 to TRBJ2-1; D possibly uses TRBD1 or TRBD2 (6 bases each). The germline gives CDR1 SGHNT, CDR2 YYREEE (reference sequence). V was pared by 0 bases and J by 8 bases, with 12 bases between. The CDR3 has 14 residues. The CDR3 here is CASSLEGGNHEQFF. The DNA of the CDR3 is TGTGCCAGCAGCTTGGAGGGGGGCAATCATGAGCAGTTCTTC. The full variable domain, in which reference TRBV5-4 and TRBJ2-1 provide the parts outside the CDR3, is ETGVTQSPTHLIKTRGQQVTLRCSSQSGHNTVSWYQQALGQGPQFIFQYYREEENGRGNFPPRFSGLQFPNYSSELNVNALELDDSALYLCASSLEGGNHEQFFGPGTRLTVL.

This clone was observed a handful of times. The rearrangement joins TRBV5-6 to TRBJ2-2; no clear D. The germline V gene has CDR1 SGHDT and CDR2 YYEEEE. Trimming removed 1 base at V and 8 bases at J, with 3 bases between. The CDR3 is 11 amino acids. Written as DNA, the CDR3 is TGTGCCAGCAGCTTGCATGGGGAGCTGTTTTTT. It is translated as CASSLHGELFF.

CDR3 sequence reads: CAWSLGSYNEQFF. The CDR3 region has the DNA TGTGCCTGGAGTCTAGGTTCCTACAATGAGCAGTTCTTC. The chain is built from TRBV30 and TRBJ2-1; D remains unclear. V lost 2 bases, J lost 1 base, and 6 bases lay in between. Germline V lookup: CDR1 GTSNPN, CDR2 SVGIG (reference sequence). The CDR3 has 13 amino acids.

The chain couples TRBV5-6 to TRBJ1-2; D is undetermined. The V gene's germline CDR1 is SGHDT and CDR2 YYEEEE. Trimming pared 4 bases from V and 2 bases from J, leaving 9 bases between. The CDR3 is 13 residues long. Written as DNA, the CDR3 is TGTGCCAGCAGCCATGACAAGAACTATGGCTACACCTTC. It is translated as CASSHDKNYGYTF.

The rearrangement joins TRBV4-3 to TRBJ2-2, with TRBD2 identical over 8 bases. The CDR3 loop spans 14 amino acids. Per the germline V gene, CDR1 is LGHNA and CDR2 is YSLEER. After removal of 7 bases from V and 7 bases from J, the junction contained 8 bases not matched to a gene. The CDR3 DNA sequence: TGCGCCAGCAAAGCGGGGGCACCCGGCGGGGAGCTGTTTTTT. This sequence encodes CASKAGAPGGELFF.

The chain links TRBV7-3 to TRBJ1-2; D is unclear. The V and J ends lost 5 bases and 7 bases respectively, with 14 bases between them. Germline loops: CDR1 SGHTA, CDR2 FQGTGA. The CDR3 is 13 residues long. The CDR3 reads CASSPDGVSGYTF. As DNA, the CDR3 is TGTGCCAGCAGCCCCGATGGGGTCTCTGGCTACACCTTC.

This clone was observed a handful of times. CDR3 in amino acids: CASSQVVASNEQFF. The CDR3 nucleotides are TGCGCCAGCAGCCAAGTGGTAGCGTCTAATGAGCAGTTCTTC. The chain uses TRBV4-3 and TRBJ2-1; possibly TRBD2 for D (5 bases). Deletions cut 1 base from V and 7 bases from J, with 11 bases between. This CDR3 is built from 14 residues. Germline V gene lookup returns CDR1 LGHNA and CDR2 YSLEER.

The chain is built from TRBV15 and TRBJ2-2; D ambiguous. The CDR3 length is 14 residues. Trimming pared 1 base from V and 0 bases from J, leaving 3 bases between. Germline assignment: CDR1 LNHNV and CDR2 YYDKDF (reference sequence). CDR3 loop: CATSRAPNTGELFF. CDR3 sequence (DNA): TGTGCCACCAGCAGAGCGCCGAACACCGGGGAGCTGTTTTTT.

The CDR3 loop is CATSRGGGAAHEQFF. CDR3 coding DNA: TGTGCCACCAGCAGAGGTGGGGGGGCCGCCCATGAGCAGTTCTTC. The chain couples TRBV15 to TRBJ2-1; D is perhaps TRBD2 (7 bases). This CDR3 is built from 15 residues. V was cut by 1 base and J by 8 bases, with 15 bases left in between. The germline V gene has CDR1 LNHNV and CDR2 YYDKDF (reference sequence).